This TCR beta chain was captured by sequencing in a study of blood T cells in healthy people across ages. General study points: Higher diversity, along with more naive CD4+ cells, distinguished long-lived donors from aged donors. Naive and antigen-experienced cells were not separated, limiting conclusive comparison.

Comment on this clonotype: The target antigen is unknown.

The CDR3 covers 13 residues. Germline CDR1 reads SQVTM; CDR2 reads ANQGSEA. V lost 6 bases and J lost 3, with 11 bases in between. A second about 6 to 11 cycle PCR used barcoded and J-beta primers. Carrying 12 random nucleotides, a template-switch adaptor labeled each individual cDNA molecule. Each CDR3 protein is one row after TCRdb ran MiXCR on the 5' RACE reads. The data contain around 690,000 distinct CDR3 sequences, under 65% of them singletons. The gene calls are TRBV29-1 and TRBJ2-2; D unclear. This TCR was recovered from a man in his 60s in good health. The sequencing sample was made of blood. The CDR3 DNA reads as TGCAGCGTGCACCTTAGGGACACCGGGGAGCTGTTTTTT. It encodes CSVHLRDTGELFF.